Following are 30 T cell receptor beta chains from one sample sequenced in a study of cytomegalovirus exposure and HLA in healthy donors. A multiplex PCR was run with 60 Vbeta primers and 13 Jbeta primers. Profiling relied on immunoSEQ multiplex PCR, and the TCRdb table lists in-frame clones only, not all of them. The sample yields approximately 160,000 clones, 81% seen once. The specimen sequenced was PBMCs. These receptors originate from a middle-aged man in good health and CMV-seropositive.

The V gene is TRBV5-6, the J gene TRBJ2-5; 12 nucleotides match TRBD2. CDR1 is SGHDT and CDR2 is YYEEEE in the germline V gene. This CDR3 spans 17 amino acids. Germline trimming cut 2 bases from V and 0 bases from J; bases unmatched to any gene: 5. CDR3 DNA sequence: TGTGCCAGCAGCTTTGGACTAGCGGGAAAATACCAAGAGACCCAGTACTTC. The encoded protein is CASSFGLAGKYQETQYF.

The V and J genes are TRBV11-2 and TRBJ1-5, with TRBD1 identical over 9 bases. Germline loops: CDR1 SGHAT, CDR2 FQNNGV. This CDR3 is built from 15 residues. V was pared by 5 bases and J by 5 bases, with 7 bases of the junction left unmatched. The CDR3 nucleotides read TGTGCCAGCAGCACCGGACAGGGGCCACATCAGCCCCAGCATTTT. Translated, it gives CASSTGQGPHQPQHF.

The rearrangement links TRBV5-4 to TRBJ2-3; 7 bases are a match to TRBD1. J lost 1 base, V lost 2 bases, and 4 bases had no gene match. Germline V CDR1 and CDR2: SGHNT, YYREEE (reference sequence). The CDR3 loop spans 15 amino acids. The CDR3 sequence: CASSFGDRRTDTQYF. CDR3 DNA sequence: TGTGCCAGCAGCTTTGGGGACAGACGCACAGATACGCAGTATTTT.

J is TRBJ1-5 and V is TRBV7-2; tentative D call: TRBD1 (5 bases). The CDR3 sequence is 14 residues long. Germline loops: CDR1 SGHTA, CDR2 FQGNSA. V lost 0 bases and J 6 bases, leaving 9 bases between the germline ends. The CDR3 nucleotides are TGTGCCAGCAGCTTAGCGGAGGGACCTCAGCCCCAGCATTTT. This codes for CASSLAEGPQPQHF.

This clone was recorded only once. The chain employs TRBV5-5 and TRBJ2-7; D not certain. Germline V gene sequence: CDR1 SGHKS, CDR2 YYEKEE (reference sequence). With 0 bases removed from V and 3 bases from J, the gap between germline ends came to 10 bases. The CDR3 runs to 14 residues. Written as DNA, the CDR3 is TGTGCCAGCAGCTTGGGCAGTCTTAACTACGAGCAGTACTTC. Amino acid sequence: CASSLGSLNYEQYF.

The rearrangement links TRBV2 to TRBJ2-7, with 8 bases identical to TRBD1. The CDR3 extends over 15 amino acids. Trimming at V came to 7 bases and at J to 6 bases, leaving 14 bases not matched to a gene. Germline CDR1 SNHLY, CDR2 FYNNEI. CDR3 bases: TGTGCCAGCAAATTGGACAGGGAATGGTGGAGCGAGCAGTACTTC. This codes for CASKLDREWWSEQYF.

The gene calls are TRBV29-1 and TRBJ1-2; D is uncertain. Germline assignment: CDR1 SQVTM and CDR2 ANQGSEA. This CDR3 is built from 15 residues. Trimming removed 0 bases from V and 8 bases from J, with 19 bases in between. For the CDR3, the DNA is TGCAGCGTTGAAGACCCGGTGACTCCGATTGAGGGCTACACCTTC. This codes for CSVEDPVTPIEGYTF.

The chain recombines TRBV4-3 with TRBJ1-2; D unresolved. Per germline, CDR1 LGHNA and CDR2 YSLEER. This CDR3 is 14 amino acids long. Trimming took 0 bases from V and 4 from J, leaving 9 bases between them. Here the CDR3 reads CASSQDTVRYGYTF. CDR3 DNA sequence: TGCGCCAGCAGCCAAGATACGGTTCGCTATGGCTACACCTTC.

The chain uses TRBV29-1 and TRBJ2-1; 9 bases agree with TRBD1. Germline values: CDR1 SQVTM, CDR2 ANQGSEA. The CDR3 covers 15 residues. J gave up 6 bases and V 6 bases, and 12 bases lay outside the gene matches. As DNA, the CDR3 is TGCAGCGTCCTCTTCCGGGACAGGGACTTCAATGAGCAGTTCTTC. This sequence encodes CSVLFRDRDFNEQFF.

This chain links TRBV7-9 with TRBJ2-1, with a weak D call TRBD1 (6 bases). Per germline, CDR1 SEHNR and CDR2 FQNEAQ (reference sequence). Trimming stripped 4 bases from V and 4 bases from J, with 11 bases between. This CDR3 has 14 residues. CDR3 sequence (DNA): TGTGCCAGCAGCTCCGGACAGAGGTACAATGAGCAGTTCTTC. Its translation is CASSSGQRYNEQFF.

This chain uses TRBV2 with TRBJ1-5; 7 nucleotides line up with TRBD1. The CDR3 is 15 amino acids. After removal of 9 bases from V and 2 bases from J, the junction contained 10 bases not matched to a gene. The germline V gene has CDR1 SNHLY and CDR2 FYNNEI. This CDR3 reads CASLERQGGNQPQHF. CDR3 coding DNA: TGTGCCAGTCTCGAGCGACAGGGCGGCAATCAGCCCCAGCATTTT. Using reference TRBV2 and TRBJ1-5 for the parts outside the CDR3, the full variable domain is EPEVTQTPSHQVTQMGQEVILRCVPISNHLYFYWYRQILGQKVEFLVSFYNNEISEKSEIFDDQFSVERPDGSNFTLKIRSTKLEDSAMYFCASLERQGGNQPQHFGDGTRLSIL.

The chain is built from TRBV6-5 and TRBJ2-7; 7 nucleotides match TRBD1. From germline, CDR1 is MNHEY and CDR2 SVGAGI. CDR3 length equals 15 residues. V shed 11 bases and J 3 bases; nucleotides not matched to a gene: 16. The CDR3 region is CAASLERGPFYEQYF. The CDR3 DNA sequence: TGTGCCGCCTCTCTGGAGAGGGGGCCATTCTACGAGCAGTACTTC.

V usage is TRBV23-1 and J usage is TRBJ2-1; D is uncertain. TRBV23-1 is an ORF, and what it does is uncertain. This CDR3 contains 21 residues. Trimming left V 0 bases short and J 4 bases short, with 28 bases between. CDR3 residues: CASSQSRCSHTLTRLYNEQFF. The CDR3 DNA reads TGCGCCAGCAGTCAATCGCGGTGCTCTCATACCCTCACCCGGTTATACAATGAGCAGTTCTTC.

The V call is TRBV2, the J call TRBJ1-4; 10 bases align to TRBD1. With 6 bases clipped from V and 7 bases from J, the junction kept 2 bases outside the gene matches. Germline assignment: CDR1 SNHLY and CDR2 FYNNEI. There are 13 residues in the CDR3. For the CDR3, the DNA is TGTGCCAGCAGGGACAGGGGGACTGAAAAACTGTTTTTT. This gives the protein CASRDRGTEKLFF.

This clone was observed a single time. The V gene is TRBV9, the J gene TRBJ2-3; possibly TRBD2 for D (5 bases). CDR3 length: 14 residues. Germline CDR1 reads SGDLS; CDR2 reads YYNGEE. V lost 0 bases and J lost 3, with 8 bases in between. The CDR3 sequence: CASSVALATDTQYF. CDR3 nucleotide sequence: TGTGCCAGCAGCGTAGCCCTAGCAACAGATACGCAGTATTTT.

This clone was observed a single time. This rearrangement joins TRBV6-1 to TRBJ2-3, with a weak D call TRBD2 (6 bases). V was trimmed by 6 bases and J by 5 bases, leaving 15 bases between them. Germline V gene sequence: CDR1 MNHNS, CDR2 SASEGT. The CDR3 contains 14 residues. The CDR3 loop is CASRPRGLEDTQYF. The CDR3, as DNA: TGTGCCAGCAGACCCCGGGGGTTGGAAGATACGCAGTATTTT.

This sequence joins TRBV11-2 and TRBJ2-1, with D uncertain. V was trimmed by 6 bases and J by 1 base, leaving 7 bases between them. The germline V gene has CDR1 SGHAT and CDR2 FQNNGV. The CDR3 runs 13 residues. The DNA for the CDR3 is TGTGCCAGCAGTTCTAGTTCCTACAATGAGCAGTTCTTC. This translates into CASSSSSYNEQFF.

The genes are TRBV7-3 and TRBJ2-1; D unresolved. Trimming cost V 0 bases and J 4 bases, with 10 bases left between them. The germline V gene encodes CDR1 SGHTA and CDR2 FQGTGA. The CDR3 consists of 15 residues. DNA for the CDR3: TGTGCCAGCAGCTTAACGTCCAACAGTTACAATGAGCAGTTCTTC. Its translation: CASSLTSNSYNEQFF.

This clone came up a few times. The chain employs TRBV5-1 and TRBJ1-4; 9 nucleotides agree with TRBD1. Germline CDR1 reads SGHRS; CDR2 reads YFSETQ. V shed 3 bases and J 8 bases; nucleotides not matched to a gene: 5. The CDR3 loop spans 14 amino acids. This CDR3 reads CASSSGQGNEKLFF. CDR3 DNA: TGCGCCAGCAGCTCAGGACAGGGGAACGAAAAACTGTTTTTT.

The rearrangement joins TRBV6-5 to TRBJ2-3; 8 nucleotides line up with TRBD1. This CDR3 is 14 amino acids long. Germline CDR1 is MNHEY and CDR2 is SVGAGI. V lost 8 bases and J lost 4; bases outside the gene matches: 8. Here the CDR3 DNA reads TGTGCCAGCGCCCGGCAGGGGGCAGCAGATACGCAGTATTTT. This translates into CASARQGAADTQYF.

V gene TRBV6-1 combines with J gene TRBJ1-1; D remains unclear. The CDR3 totals 11 residues. The germline gives CDR1 MNHNS, CDR2 SASEGT. V dropped 6 bases and J dropped 4 bases, with 6 bases sitting between them. The CDR3 nucleotides are TGTGCCAGCAGAGCCGGCACTGAAGCTTTCTTT. Translated, it gives CASRAGTEAFF.

Of note for this clone: Germline and junction disagree at one end, which may indicate a read error. This sequence joins TRBV30 and TRBJ2-7; TRBD1 agrees at 8 bases. The germline gives CDR1 GTSNPN, CDR2 SVGIG (reference sequence). There are 12 residues in the CDR3. Here the CDR3 reads CAWGGTGAPRDF. The CDR3, as DNA: TGTGCCTGGGGAGGGACAGGAGCTCCACGGGACTTC.

Details on this clone: Different DNA sequences within this sample yield the same CDR3. The chain joins TRBV2 to TRBJ1-2; TRBD1 matches 11 bases. Germline lookup yields CDR1 SNHLY and CDR2 FYNNEI. The CDR3 extends over 13 amino acids. The J segment lost 8 bases and the V segment lost 4 bases, leaving 3 bases of the junction unmatched. CDR3 region: CASSGTGGGGYTF. DNA for the CDR3: TGTGCCAGCAGTGGGACAGGGGGCGGAGGCTACACCTTC. The full variable domain, its missing parts supplied by reference TRBV2 and TRBJ1-2, is EPEVTQTPSHQVTQMGQEVILRCVPISNHLYFYWYRQILGQKVEFLVSFYNNEISEKSEIFDDQFSVERPDGSNFTLKIRSTKLEDSAMYFCASSGTGGGGYTFGSGTRLTVV.

This clone was seen only once. The junction shows a germline mismatch at one end, possibly a read error. The chain combines TRBV2 with TRBJ2-3, with 8 bases that match TRBD2. In germline, CDR1 is SNHLY, CDR2 FYNNEI. There are 15 residues in the CDR3. This chain's CDR3 is CASSALAARTNTQYF. CDR3 sequence (DNA): TGTGCCAGCAGTGCACTAGCGGCGCGCACAAATACGCAGTATTTT.

This clone was seen only once. The chain recombines TRBV6-5 with TRBJ2-5, with 11 positions matching TRBD2. Trimming removed 2 bases from V and 5 bases from J; junction bases left unmatched: 7. The CDR3 runs 16 residues. Germline CDR1 reads MNHEY; CDR2 reads SVGAGI. CDR3 loop: CASSYGSSGGPETQYF. The CDR3 bases are TGTGCCAGCAGTTACGGGTCTAGCGGGGGGCCGGAGACCCAGTACTTC.

This clone was detected a few times. The rearrangement joins TRBV6-1 to TRBJ1-2; maybe TRBD1 (5 bases). CDR3 length: 15 residues. Germline-derived CDR1 and CDR2 are MNHNS and SASEGT. The ends were cut back, 5 bases at V and 0 bases at J, with 13 bases in the middle. The CDR3, as DNA: TGTGCCAGCAGTTTTTTCGACAGTCCTAACTATGGCTACACCTTC. It translates to CASSFFDSPNYGYTF.

The rearrangement joins TRBV6-1 to TRBJ2-3; a weak D match, TRBD2 (6 bases). Germline CDR1 MNHNS, CDR2 SASEGT. V lost 4 bases and J 0 bases, leaving 11 bases between the germline ends. The CDR3 has 15 amino acids. DNA for the CDR3: TGTGCCAGCAGTGCTAGCGTTGGTAGCACAGATACGCAGTATTTT. Translation: CASSASVGSTDTQYF.

The J gene is TRBJ1-2, the V gene TRBV6-5; D remains ambiguous. The CDR3 runs 15 residues. Trimming stripped 0 bases from V and 4 bases from J, with 12 bases between. The germline gives CDR1 MNHEY, CDR2 SVGAGI. The CDR3 sequence is CASSYSFGEAYGYTF. CDR3 bases: TGTGCCAGCAGTTACTCCTTCGGTGAGGCCTATGGCTACACCTTC.

The chain combines TRBV27 with TRBJ2-1; TRBD1 aligns across 8 bases. The CDR3 runs 14 residues. Trimming at V came to 2 bases and at J to 8 bases, leaving 5 bases not matched to a gene. CDR1 is MNHEY and CDR2 is SMNVEV in the germline V gene (reference sequence). The CDR3 sequence: CASSLQGAGDEQFF. DNA for the CDR3: TGTGCCAGCAGTTTACAGGGGGCAGGGGATGAGCAGTTCTTC.

J is TRBJ2-3 and V is TRBV4-2; TRBD2 agrees at 9 bases. Trimming took 0 bases from V and 1 from J; bases not matched to a gene: 8. CDR3 length equals 18 residues. Per the germline V gene, CDR1 is LGHNA and CDR2 is YNFKEQ. CDR3 region: CASSQELAGSHRTDTQYF. The CDR3 DNA is TGTGCCAGCAGCCAAGAACTAGCGGGCTCACACCGCACAGATACGCAGTATTTT.